This TCR beta chain was sequenced for a study of T cell changes during pregnancy in multiple sclerosis. Generated by immunoSEQ multiplex PCR, the TCRdb table keeps only in-frame clones and is missing some. Of about 80,000 clones in the sample, roughly 94% are singletons; the top ten hold about 1.5%. Germline CDR1 is SGHVS and CDR2 is FQNEAQ. CDR3 length: 12 residues. Trimming cost V 5 bases and J 6 bases, with 10 bases left between them. Sequences were derived from peripheral blood, sampled before pregnancy. The chain uses TRBV7-8 and TRBJ1-1; no clear D. The receptor was isolated from a female donor with multiple sclerosis, enrolled in a pregnancy study. CDR3 bases: TGTGCCAGCAGCCGCCCCCTAGCTGAAGCTTTCTTT. Encoded protein: CASSRPLAEAFF.